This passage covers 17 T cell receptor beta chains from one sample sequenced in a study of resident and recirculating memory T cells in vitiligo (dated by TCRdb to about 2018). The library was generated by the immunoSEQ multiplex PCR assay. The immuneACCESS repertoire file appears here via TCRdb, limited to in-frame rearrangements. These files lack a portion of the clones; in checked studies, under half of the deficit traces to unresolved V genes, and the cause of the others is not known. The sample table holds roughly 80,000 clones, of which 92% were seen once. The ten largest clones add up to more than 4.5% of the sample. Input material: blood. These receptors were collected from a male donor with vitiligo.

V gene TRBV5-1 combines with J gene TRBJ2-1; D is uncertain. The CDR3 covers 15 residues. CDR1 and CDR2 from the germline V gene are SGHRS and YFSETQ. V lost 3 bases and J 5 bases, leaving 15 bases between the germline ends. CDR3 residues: CASSSGSSSNNEQFF. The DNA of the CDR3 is TGCGCCAGCAGCTCCGGGTCCTCCTCTAACAATGAGCAGTTCTTC.

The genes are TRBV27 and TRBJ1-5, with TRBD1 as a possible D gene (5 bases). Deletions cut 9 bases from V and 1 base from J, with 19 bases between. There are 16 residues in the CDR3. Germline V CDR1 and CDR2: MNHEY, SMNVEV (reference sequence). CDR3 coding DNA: TGTGCCAGTCGGGGGGTCCTTAAGGGGAGCAATCAGCCCCAGCATTTT. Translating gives CASRGVLKGSNQPQHF.

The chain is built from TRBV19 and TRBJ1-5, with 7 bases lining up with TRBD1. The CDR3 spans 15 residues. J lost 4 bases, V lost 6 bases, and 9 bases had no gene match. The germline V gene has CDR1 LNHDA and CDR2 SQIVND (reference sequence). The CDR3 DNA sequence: TGTGCCAGTAGCACGGGACAGTCTTTAAATCAGCCCCAGCATTTT. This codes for CASSTGQSLNQPQHF.

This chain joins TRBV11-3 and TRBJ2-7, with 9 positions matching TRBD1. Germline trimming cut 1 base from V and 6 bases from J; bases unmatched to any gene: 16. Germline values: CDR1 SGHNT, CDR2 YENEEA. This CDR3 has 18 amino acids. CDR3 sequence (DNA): TGTGCCAGCAGCTTAGGTCGATGGGACCGGACAGGGGCCGGCGAGCAGTACTTC. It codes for CASSLGRWDRTGAGEQYF.

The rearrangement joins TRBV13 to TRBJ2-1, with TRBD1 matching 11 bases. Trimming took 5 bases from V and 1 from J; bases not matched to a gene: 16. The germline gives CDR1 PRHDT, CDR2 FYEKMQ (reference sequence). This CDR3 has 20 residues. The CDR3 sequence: CASSPTLGQGATSSYNEQFF. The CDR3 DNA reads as TGTGCCAGCAGCCCGACGCTCGGACAGGGGGCGACGTCGTCCTACAATGAGCAGTTCTTC.

CDR3 sequence: CASSEGSGSGELFF. CDR3 DNA: TGTGCCAGCAGTGAAGGTAGCGGGAGCGGGGAGCTGTTTTTT. The V and J genes are TRBV6-4 and TRBJ2-2; 9 positions match TRBD2. Germline loops: CDR1 MRHNA, CDR2 SNTAGT. The CDR3 runs 14 residues. The J segment lost 7 bases and the V segment lost 3 bases, leaving 3 bases of the junction unmatched.

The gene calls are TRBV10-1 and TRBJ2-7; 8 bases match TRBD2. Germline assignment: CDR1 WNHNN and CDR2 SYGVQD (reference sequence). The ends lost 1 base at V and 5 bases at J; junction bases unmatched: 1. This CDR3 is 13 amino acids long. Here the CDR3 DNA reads TGCGCCAGCAGTGAGTTAGCGGGGCACGAGCAGTACTTC. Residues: CASSELAGHEQYF.

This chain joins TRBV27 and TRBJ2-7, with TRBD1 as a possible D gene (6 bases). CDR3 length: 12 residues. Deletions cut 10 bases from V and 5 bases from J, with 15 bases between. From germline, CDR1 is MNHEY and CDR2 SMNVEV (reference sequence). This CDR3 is CAIGQSKDEQYF. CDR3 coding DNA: TGTGCCATCGGACAGAGTAAAGACGAGCAGTACTTC.

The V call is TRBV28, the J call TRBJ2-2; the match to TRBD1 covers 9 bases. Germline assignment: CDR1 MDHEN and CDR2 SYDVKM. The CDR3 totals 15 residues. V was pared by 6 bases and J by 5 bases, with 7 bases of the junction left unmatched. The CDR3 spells CASRDRGARTGELFF. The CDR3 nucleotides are TGTGCCAGCAGGGACAGGGGCGCCAGGACCGGGGAGCTGTTTTTT.

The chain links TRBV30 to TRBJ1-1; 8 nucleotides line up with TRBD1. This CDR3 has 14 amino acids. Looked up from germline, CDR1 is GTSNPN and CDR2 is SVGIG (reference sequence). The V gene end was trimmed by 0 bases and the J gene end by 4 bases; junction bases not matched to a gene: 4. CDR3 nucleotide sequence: TGTGCCTGGAGTGTCACAGGGGGACGCACTGAAGCTTTCTTT. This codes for CAWSVTGGRTEAFF.

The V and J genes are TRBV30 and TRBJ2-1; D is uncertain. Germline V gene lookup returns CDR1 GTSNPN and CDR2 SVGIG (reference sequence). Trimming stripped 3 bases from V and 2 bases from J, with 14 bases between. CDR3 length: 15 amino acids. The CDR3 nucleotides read TGTGCCTGGAGCAGTCCCCAGGTTCCCTACAATGAGCAGTTCTTC. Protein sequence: CAWSSPQVPYNEQFF.

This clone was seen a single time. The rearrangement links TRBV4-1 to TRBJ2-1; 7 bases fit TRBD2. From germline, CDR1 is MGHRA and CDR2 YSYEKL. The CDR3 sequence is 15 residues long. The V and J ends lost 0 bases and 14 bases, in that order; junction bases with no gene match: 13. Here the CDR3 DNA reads TGCGCCAGCAGCCAAGATTTATCGGGCGGGGGTAGGGAGTTCTTC. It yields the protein CASSQDLSGGGREFF.

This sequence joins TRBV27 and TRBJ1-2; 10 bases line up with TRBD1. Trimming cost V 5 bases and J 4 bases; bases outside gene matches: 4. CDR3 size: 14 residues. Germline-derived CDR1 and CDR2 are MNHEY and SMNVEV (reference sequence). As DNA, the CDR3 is TGTGCCAGCAGTCCGACAGGGGGCATCTATGGCTACACCTTC. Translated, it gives CASSPTGGIYGYTF.

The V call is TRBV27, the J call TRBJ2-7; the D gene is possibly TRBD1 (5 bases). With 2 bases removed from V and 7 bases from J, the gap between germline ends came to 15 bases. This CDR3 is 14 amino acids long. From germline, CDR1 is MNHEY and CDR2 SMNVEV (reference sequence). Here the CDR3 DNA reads TGTGCCAGCAGTTTACGCACAGGTGTTTTTGAGCAGTACTTC. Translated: CASSLRTGVFEQYF.

The CDR3, as DNA: TGTGCCAGCAGCCCATCAGGGACTAGCGGGAGGGGAAATGAGCAGTTCTTC. As protein: CASSPSGTSGRGNEQFF. V gene TRBV11-2 combines with J gene TRBJ2-1; TRBD2 matches at 16 bases. CDR1 is SGHAT, CDR2 FQNNGV, per germline. CDR3 length: 17 residues. Unmatched junction bases numbered 8, after V lost 5 bases and J lost 7 bases.

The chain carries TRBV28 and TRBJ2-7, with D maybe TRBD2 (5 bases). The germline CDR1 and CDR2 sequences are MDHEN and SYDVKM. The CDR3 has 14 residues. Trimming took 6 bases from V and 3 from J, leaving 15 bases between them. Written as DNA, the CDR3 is TGTGCCAGCAGGCGGGCAGAAACTGACTACGAGCAGTACTTC. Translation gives CASRRAETDYEQYF.

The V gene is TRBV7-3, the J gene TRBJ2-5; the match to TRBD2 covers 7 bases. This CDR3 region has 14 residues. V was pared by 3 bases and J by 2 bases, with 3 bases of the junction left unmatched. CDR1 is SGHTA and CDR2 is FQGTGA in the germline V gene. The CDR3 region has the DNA TGTGCCAGCAGCTTCGACGGGAGGCAAGAGACCCAGTACTTC. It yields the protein CASSFDGRQETQYF.